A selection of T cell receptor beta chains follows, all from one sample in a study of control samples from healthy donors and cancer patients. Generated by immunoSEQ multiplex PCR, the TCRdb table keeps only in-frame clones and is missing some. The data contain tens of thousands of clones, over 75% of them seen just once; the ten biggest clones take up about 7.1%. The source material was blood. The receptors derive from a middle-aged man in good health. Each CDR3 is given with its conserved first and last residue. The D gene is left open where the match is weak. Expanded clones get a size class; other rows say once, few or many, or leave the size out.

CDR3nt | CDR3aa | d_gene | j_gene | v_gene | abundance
TGTGCCACCAGCAGAGTTCAGGGGGCGGAAGGCTACACCTTC | CATSRVQGAEGYTF | TRBD1 | TRBJ1-2 | TRBV15 | once
TGTGCCAGCAGTGAGGGCCAGGGGGCGCGCGGCTACACCTTC | CASSEGQGARGYTF | TRBD1 | TRBJ1-2 | TRBV2 | NA
TGTGCCAGCAGTTACCAGAACACTGAAGCTTTCTTT | CASSYQNTEAFF | NA | TRBJ1-1 | TRBV6-5 | NA
TGTGCCACCAGTGATCGACAGGGGTTCAACACCGGGGAGCTGTTTTTT | CATSDRQGFNTGELFF | TRBD1 | TRBJ2-2 | TRBV24-1 | NA
TGTGCCAGCAGCTTAAACGGGGGAAGGATTGAGACCCAGTACTTC | CASSLNGGRIETQYF | NA | TRBJ2-5 | TRBV7-3 | NA
TGTGCCAGCAGCCCGGGGCGGGGGGCGGTTGGTGGCTACACCTTC | CASSPGRGAVGGYTF | NA | TRBJ1-2 | TRBV13 | NA
TGTGCCAGCAGCTTTCGGACGTCCGAGACCCAGTACTTC | CASSFRTSETQYF | NA | TRBJ2-5 | TRBV5-5 | NA
TGTGCCAGCAGCTTGGCCCGGGCGGGCTATGGCTACACCTTC | CASSLARAGYGYTF | NA | TRBJ1-2 | TRBV5-6 | NA
TGTGCCAGCTCACCAAGGGCGGGGGCGGCCGAGGATACGCAGTATTTT | CASSPRAGAAEDTQYF | NA | TRBJ2-3 | TRBV18 | NA
TGTGCCAGCAGCTTAAGGCTCCGACAGACGAACACTGAAGCTTTCTTT | CASSLRLRQTNTEAFF | NA | TRBJ1-1 | TRBV7-6 | NA
TGTGCCAGCAGCCTCAGCAGGACAGGGCCCTACGAGCAGTACTTC | CASSLSRTGPYEQYF | TRBD1 | TRBJ2-7 | TRBV27 | once
TGTGCCAGCTCACCAGTAAGGGGCGGACCCCTCCACTTT | CASSPVRGGPLHF | NA | TRBJ1-6 | TRBV18 | NA
TGTGCCAGCAGTTCAACCGGGACAACCCTCTCCTACGAGCAGTACTTC | CASSSTGTTLSYEQYF | NA | TRBJ2-7 | TRBV7-2 | NA
TGTGCCAGCAGTGAGGAGGACAGGGGAGTTTACGAGCAGTACTTC | CASSEEDRGVYEQYF | TRBD1 | TRBJ2-7 | TRBV2 | NA
TGTGCCAGCAGCTTGGCCGGCAGGCCCGAGGGCGGGGAGCTGTTTTTT | CASSLAGRPEGGELFF | NA | TRBJ2-2 | TRBV5-6 | NA
TGTGCCAGCAGCTTCCGACAGAACACTGAAGCTTTCTTT | CASSFRQNTEAFF | NA | TRBJ1-1 | TRBV7-2 | NA
TGTGCCAGCAGCGGTAATAGCGGTCAGCCCCAGCATTTT | CASSGNSGQPQHF | NA | TRBJ1-5 | TRBV7-9 | few
TGTGCCAGCAGCCCAGGGTACACTGAAGCTTTCTTT | CASSPGYTEAFF | NA | TRBJ1-1 | TRBV6-5 | NA
TGTGCCAGCAGCCTCTCCGGGGGGAGCTATAATTCACCCCTCCACTTT | CASSLSGGSYNSPLHF | NA | TRBJ1-6 | TRBV7-9 | once
TGTGCCTGGACCAGGGTAGTGATGGCAGATACGCAGTATTTT | CAWTRVVMADTQYF | NA | TRBJ2-3 | TRBV30 | once
TGTGCCAGCATTGGGGTAGGGGGACTAGCATCCACCAGCACAGATACGCAGTATTTT | CASIGVGGLASTSTDTQYF | NA | TRBJ2-3 | TRBV21-1 | NA
TGTGCCAGCAGATTCGGGGGGACCCTCTACAATGAGCAGTTCTTC | CASRFGGTLYNEQFF | TRBD2 | TRBJ2-1 | TRBV3-1/TRBV3-2 | NA
TGTGCCAGCAGCGGACGGGCGGACTCTGGAAACACCATATATTTT | CASSGRADSGNTIYF | NA | TRBJ1-3 | TRBV7-2 | NA
TGTGCCAGTAGTACAGGGCAGAGGCCCCAGCATTTT | CASSTGQRPQHF | NA | TRBJ1-5 | TRBV19 | NA
TGTGCCAGCAGCCAATTTCCGGGTTCCCGGGAGACCCAGTACTTC | CASSQFPGSRETQYF | NA | TRBJ2-5 | TRBV4-2 | NA
TGTGCCTGGAGTCGGACTAGCGGGGGAACAGATACGCAGTATTTT | CAWSRTSGGTDTQYF | TRBD2 | TRBJ2-3 | TRBV30 | NA